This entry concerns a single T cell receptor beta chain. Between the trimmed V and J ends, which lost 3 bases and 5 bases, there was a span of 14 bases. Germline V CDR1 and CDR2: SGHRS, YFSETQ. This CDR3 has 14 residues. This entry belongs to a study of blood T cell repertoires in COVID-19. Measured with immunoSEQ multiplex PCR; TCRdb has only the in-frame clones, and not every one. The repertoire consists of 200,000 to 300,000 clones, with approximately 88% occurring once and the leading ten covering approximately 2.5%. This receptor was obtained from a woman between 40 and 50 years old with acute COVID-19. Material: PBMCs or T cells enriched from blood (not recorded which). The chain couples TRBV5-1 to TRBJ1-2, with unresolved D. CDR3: CASSWERGRYGYTF. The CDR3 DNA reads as TGCGCCAGCAGCTGGGAACGGGGTCGGTATGGCTACACCTTC.